Below are 9 T cell receptor beta chains sequenced from a single sample in a study of cytomegalovirus exposure and HLA in healthy donors. With 60 Vbeta and 13 Jbeta primers, the PCR was carried out. The data were produced by immunoSEQ multiplex PCR, yet TCRdb's version contains in-frame clones alone and is incomplete. The data contain 81,000 or so clones, 70% to 80% of them singletons. Sequencing input: PBMCs. The receptors shown here come from a man in his fifties in good health and CMV-seropositive.

This clone was detected only a few times. The chain combines TRBV30 with TRBJ2-5; 13 bases map to TRBD2. This CDR3 spans 16 amino acids. The V and J ends lost 2 bases and 4 bases, in that order; junction bases with no gene match: 7. Germline V gene lookup returns CDR1 GTSNPN and CDR2 SVGIG (reference sequence). The CDR3 sequence: CAWSQLAGGPRETQYF. In nucleotides, the CDR3 is TGTGCCTGGAGTCAACTAGCGGGAGGGCCGAGAGAGACCCAGTACTTC.

This clone showed up just once. The chain has TRBV4-1 and TRBJ2-1, with 11 bases aligning to TRBD2. Germline assignment: CDR1 MGHRA and CDR2 YSYEKL. V lost 1 base, J lost 2 bases, and 1 base stayed unmatched. The CDR3 runs 16 residues. In nucleotides, the CDR3 is TGCGCCAGCAGCCAAGGGGGACTAGCGGCCTACAATGAGCAGTTCTTC. It translates to CASSQGGLAAYNEQFF.

This sequence joins TRBV7-3 and TRBJ2-3, with 7 positions matching TRBD2. The CDR3 has 15 residues. CDR1 SGHTA and CDR2 FQGTGA come from the germline V gene. Trimming cost V 1 base and J 3 bases; bases outside gene matches: 4. CDR3 coding DNA: TGTGCCAGCAGCTTAAGCGGGAGTGGGACAGATACGCAGTATTTT. It yields the protein CASSLSGSGTDTQYF.

The V call is TRBV25-1, the J call TRBJ2-1, with 10 bases lining up with TRBD1. V lost 6 bases to trimming and J lost 5 bases; unmatched junction nucleotides: 7. The CDR3 is made up of 15 amino acids. Looked up from germline, CDR1 is MGHDK and CDR2 is SYGVNS. DNA of the CDR3: TGTGCCAGCAGCCCCACCGGGACAGGGGACAATGAGCAGTTCTTC. Translating it yields CASSPTGTGDNEQFF.

CDR3 loop: CASSLPGLAGLETQYF. The CDR3 DNA is TGTGCCAGCAGCTTACCGGGACTAGCGGGTCTGGAGACCCAGTACTTC. The rearrangement links TRBV7-2 to TRBJ2-5; TRBD2 matches 12 bases. The CDR3 has 16 amino acids. Per germline, CDR1 SGHTA and CDR2 FQGNSA. The V and J ends lost 2 bases and 5 bases, in that order; junction bases with no gene match: 6.

The V call is TRBV6-6, the J call TRBJ1-1; D might be TRBD1 (5 bases). The CDR3 runs to 14 residues. V lost 5 bases, J lost 4 bases, and 14 bases lay in between. In germline, CDR1 is MNHNY, CDR2 SVGAGI (reference sequence). In nucleotides, the CDR3 is TGTGCCAGCAGTCCCTTACAGGTGGGCACTGAAGCTTTCTTT. It encodes CASSPLQVGTEAFF.

The rearrangement uses TRBV29-1 and TRBJ2-3; maybe TRBD2 (6 bases). V was shortened by 7 bases and J by 5 bases, with 22 bases between the two germline ends. This CDR3 has 15 residues. The germline gives CDR1 SQVTM, CDR2 ANQGSEA. The CDR3 bases are TGCAGCGACACTCCGGGACTCCCCGCGGTAGATACGCAGTATTTT. As protein: CSDTPGLPAVDTQYF.

This rearrangement joins TRBV6-1 to TRBJ2-3; D is perhaps TRBD2 (5 bases). Germline V gives CDR1 MNHNS, CDR2 SASEGT. The CDR3 covers 14 residues. Trimming took off 8 bases at V and 3 bases at J, with 15 bases between the two ends. The CDR3 region is CASGLGSRTDTQYF. CDR3 coding DNA: TGTGCCAGCGGGTTGGGGAGTCGGACAGATACGCAGTATTTT.

A single count supports this clone. The rearrangement joins TRBV27 to TRBJ2-3; TRBD2 might be the D (6 bases). Trimming removed 6 bases from V and 4 bases from J, with 14 bases in between. This CDR3 spans 14 amino acids. In germline, CDR1 is MNHEY, CDR2 SMNVEV (reference sequence). The CDR3 here is CASSGGYSADTQYF. The CDR3, as DNA: TGTGCCAGCAGCGGGGGATATAGCGCAGATACGCAGTATTTT.